This record looks at one TCR beta chain sequence and its context. Its specific antigen is unknown. Base qualities are missing; no much larger clone stands one base away. Libraries were built with the immunoSEQ multiplex PCR assay. For most patients, genomic DNA was isolated using the Qiagen DNeasy Blood and Tissue Kit and was shipped frozen to Adaptive Biotechnologies for TCR sequencing. For most patients, genomic DNA was subjected to high-throughput TCR-beta CDR3 sequencing by Adaptive Biotechnologies. The paper's data handling went like this. Adaptive's ImmunoSEQ software supplied the TCR sequencing data for 15 to 20 patients, while MiXCR and VDJtools were used to process three other patients. CD4 versus CD8 sorting errors were corrected by removing sequences found in both subsets at a frequency ratio below 5:1. CDR3 nucleotide sequences shared by donor and recipient were removed because the origin of these sequences could not be assigned. At least 2-fold expansion over unstimulated cells and a minimum CFSE-low frequency of 0.002% (template counts) or 0.001% (read counts) were required for clones to be classified as alloreactive. Clones detected in sequenced pre-transplant spleen, lymph node, or MLR CFSE-low populations of the donor or recipient were defined as mappable. The cumulative frequency of alloreactive clones was calculated as a percentage of all sequences, weighted by copy number. Not all clones reach the TCRdb copy of this immuneACCESS table, which keeps in-frame sequences only. Checked studies attribute under half of the gap to unresolved V genes and leave the rest unexplained. V and J calls and clone size are copied from that table; D and trimming were computed from the DNA. The sample table holds around 45,000 clones, of which roughly 91% were seen once. Jointly, the top ten make up more than 2% of the sample.

The data were obtained in a study of graft-versus-host responses after intestinal transplantation (dated by TCRdb to 2020 to 2023). Regarding the research as a whole: The transplants that recipients received were multivisceral, liver-intestinal, or isolated intestinal. A peak of at least 4% donor T cells among recipient peripheral blood mononuclear cells was the definition used for donor T cell macrochimerism. A cohort of 20 to 25 intestinal transplant recipients, including one retransplant, was enrolled, and 3 patients lacking pretransplant specimens were excluded. Instead of going to the commercial service, samples from a few later patients were sequenced in-house on an Illumina MiSeq and processed with MiXCR. After intestinal transplantation, graft-versus-host and host-versus-graft alloreactive T cell clones in the graft, circulation and bone marrow were tracked using bulk TCR-beta CDR3 sequencing. To identify alloreactive clones, pre-transplant mixed lymphocyte reaction products were sequenced and then compared with unstimulated pre-transplant donor and recipient T cells. Anti-thymocyte globulin induction was given to all recipients, followed by maintenance tacrolimus and steroids for 2 to 4 years. Beyond this particular receptor, the publication reports: Early after transplant, declines in HvG clones were associated with peak levels of circulating GvH clones. In the allografts of patients with donor T cell macrochimerism, GvH to HvG T cell clonal ratios were high. The relatively low number and heterogeneity of intestinal transplant patients limited the conclusions. GvH clones were detected in recipient bone marrow, and some appeared earlier in ileal mucosa or blood, consistent with an intestinal mucosal origin.

The time point tag for this specimen amounts to: cells obtained before transplantation from donor or recipient. CD3+CD4+ and CD3+CD8+ populations were FACS-sorted from unstimulated pre-transplant donor and recipient cells taken from spleen or lymph nodes. From a lookup of the germline V gene, CDR1 and CDR2 are LGHNA and YNFKEQ. The CDR3, cysteine through phenylalanine, is 14 amino acids long. The entry retains the CDR3 DNA only, 42 bases that are in frame from base 1. The germline V end is reduced by 0 bases and the J end by 5 bases; junction bases left unmatched: 3. This receptor was identified in a human donor who was the organ donor for an intestinal transplant. The sample in question was unstimulated CD4+ T cells sorted from spleen or lymph node cells, obtained before transplant. In this chain, TRBV4-2 is recombined with TRBJ2-5, with 7 junctional bases fitting TRBD2. CDR3 loop: CASSQDSGRETQYF. The DNA sequence follows: TGTGCCAGCAGCCAAGATTCCGGGAGGGAGACCCAGTACTTC.